This T cell receptor beta chain appears in the sequencing data of a study of T cells after yellow fever vaccination. TCRdb processed the 5' RACE reads anew with MiXCR; each CDR3 protein has one entry. The table has about 580,000 distinct CDR3 sequences, around 17% seen once. This clonotype was picked up a small number of times. V was trimmed by 2 bases and J by 5 bases, leaving 9 bases between them. This CDR3 contains 13 residues. Germline assignment: CDR1 LGHNA and CDR2 YSLEER. The V and J genes are TRBV4-3 and TRBJ1-1; no definite D call. This specimen was PBMCs, taken around 5 days after the first yellow fever vaccination. This receptor was taken from a young man who received the YFV17D yellow fever vaccine. This CDR3 reads CASSQKRKTEAFF. The CDR3 nucleotides are TGCGCCAGCAGCCAAAAAAGGAAAACTGAAGCTTTCTTT.